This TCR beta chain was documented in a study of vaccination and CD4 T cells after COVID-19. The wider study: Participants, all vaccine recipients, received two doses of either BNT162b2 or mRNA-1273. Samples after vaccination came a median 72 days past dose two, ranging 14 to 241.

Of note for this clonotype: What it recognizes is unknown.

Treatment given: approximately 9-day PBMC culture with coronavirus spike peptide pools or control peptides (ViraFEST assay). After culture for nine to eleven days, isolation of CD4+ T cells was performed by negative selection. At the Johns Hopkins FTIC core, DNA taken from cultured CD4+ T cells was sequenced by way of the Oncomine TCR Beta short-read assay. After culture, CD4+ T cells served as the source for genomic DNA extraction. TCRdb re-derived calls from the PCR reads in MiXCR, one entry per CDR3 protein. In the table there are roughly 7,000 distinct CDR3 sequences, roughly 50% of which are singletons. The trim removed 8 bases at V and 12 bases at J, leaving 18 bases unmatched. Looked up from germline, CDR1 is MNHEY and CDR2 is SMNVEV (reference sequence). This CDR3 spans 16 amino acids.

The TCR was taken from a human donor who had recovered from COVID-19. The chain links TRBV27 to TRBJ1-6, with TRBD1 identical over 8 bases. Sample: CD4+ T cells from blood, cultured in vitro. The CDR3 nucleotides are TGTGCCAGCCGACCGATTGGACAGGGCCCTTCGGGACCCCTCCACTTT. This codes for CASRPIGQGPSGPLHF.